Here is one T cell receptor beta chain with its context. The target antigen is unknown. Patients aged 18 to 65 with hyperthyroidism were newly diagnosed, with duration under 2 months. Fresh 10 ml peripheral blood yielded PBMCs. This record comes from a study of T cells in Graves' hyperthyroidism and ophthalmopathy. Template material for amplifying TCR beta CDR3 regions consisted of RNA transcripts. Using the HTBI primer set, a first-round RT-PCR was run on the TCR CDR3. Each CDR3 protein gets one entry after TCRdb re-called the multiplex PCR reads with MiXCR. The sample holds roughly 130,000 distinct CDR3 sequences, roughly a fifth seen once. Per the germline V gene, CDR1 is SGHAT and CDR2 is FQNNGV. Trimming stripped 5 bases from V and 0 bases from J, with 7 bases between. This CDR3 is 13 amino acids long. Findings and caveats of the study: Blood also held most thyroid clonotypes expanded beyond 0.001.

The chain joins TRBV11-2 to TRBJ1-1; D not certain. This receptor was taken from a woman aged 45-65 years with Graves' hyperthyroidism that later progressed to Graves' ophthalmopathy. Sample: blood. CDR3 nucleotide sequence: TGTGCCAGCAGCCCCCCGGTGAACACTGAAGCTTTCTTT. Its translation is CASSPPVNTEAFF.